This TCR beta chain was retrieved from a study of blood T cell repertoires in COVID-19 (TCRdb year 2020). Concerning the study at large: Samples covering the acute and convalescent phases of COVID-19 were provided by collaborators in the United States, Italy and Spain. The prospective study material was composed of cDNA or gDNA derived from T cells, B-cell-depleted T cells, or PBMCs. Deeply sampled blood TCRbeta repertoires from subjects exposed to, actively infected with, or recovered from COVID-19 were included in the dataset. The repertoires were made available in a free public database intended to serve as a resource for research on the immune response to SARS-CoV-2. The samples were drawn from the first 160 participants of the ongoing ImmuneRACE study and from 1,254 subjects provided by 6 global collaborators. A de-identified subject ID, COVID-19 status, age in years and sex were almost always included in the sample metadata. Where HLA class I and class II types were available, the types were taken from metadata supplied by the sample provider, not from assay-based typing. Study-level results and caveats: Clinical and demographic metadata were provided uncurated, with the amount varying by source and participant.

The collaborating institutions used their own protocols to collect whole blood in K2EDTA tubes. For TCRbeta analysis, collaborators shipped samples as frozen whole blood, isolated PBMCs, or DNA extracted from either of those sample types. Trimming takes 2 bases from V and 1 base from J, and the germline ends sit 11 bases apart. Sequences SNHLY (CDR1) and FYNNEI (CDR2) are obtained from the germline V gene. The CDR3 has 15 amino acids, counting the end cysteine and phenylalanine. This entry keeps only the CDR3 DNA: 45 bases, framed from base 1. About this clone itself: Its antigen is still unknown. No quality values exist for individual bases; no much larger clone is one base distant.

TCRbeta CDR3 regions were amplified from genomic DNA using the immunoSEQ Assay, a bias-controlled multiplex PCR. The paper's processing steps were these. Nucleated cell counts per sample were estimated from amplification of reference gene primers within the assay. To quantify the absolute abundance of each unique TCRbeta CDR3 rearrangement, sequence reads were collapsed and filtered. Productive Simpson clonality was computed per sample as the square root of Simpson's diversity index over productive rearrangements. Entries here come from immuneACCESS through TCRdb and include only in-frame sequences with V and J called. Some clones fail to appear in such tables; in the studies checked, an unresolved V gene covers under half of the shortfall, and the cause of the remainder is unknown. V, J and clone size derive from that table, while D and trimming were established from the DNA sequence. For this sample the table gives fewer than 200,000 clones, of which approximately 92% were detected only once. Roughly 4.8% of the sample is in the top ten clones.

Source material: peripheral blood. The chain is assembled from TRBV2 and TRBJ1-1; TRBD1 could be the D gene, as 6 bases match. The sequence derives from a woman in her forties or fifties with acute or convalescent COVID-19. The DNA is TGTGCCAGCAGTGAAACAGGGTGGGGGAACACTGAAGCTTTCTTT. Translated, it reads CASSETGWGNTEAFF.